This entry is about one TCR beta chain. In the same sample, other DNA sequences code for this CDR3. The data derive from a study of blood T cell repertoires in COVID-19. Germline assignment: CDR1 SGHRS and CDR2 YFSETQ. This CDR3 comprises 15 residues. V shed 0 bases, J shed 7 bases, and the junction held 4 bases outside the gene matches. Per the authors' pipeline: By means of reference gene primer amplification, nucleated cell counts were estimated. The repertoire was sequenced with immunoSEQ multiplex PCR; TCRdb's copy has only in-frame clones and lacks some. D and trimming come from the DNA, and the V and J calls and clone size come from that table. The sample gives about 120,000 clones, around 91% of which show up once; around 4.1% is in the top ten.

The clonotype originates from a woman in her fifties or sixties with COVID-19, enrolled during active disease. J is TRBJ2-1 and V is TRBV5-1, with TRBD1 identical over 10 bases. Sequencing was done on a sample of peripheral blood. DNA of the CDR3: TGCGCCAGCAGCTTGGGACAGGGGGCTGGAAATGAGCAGTTCTTC. Residues: CASSLGQGAGNEQFF.